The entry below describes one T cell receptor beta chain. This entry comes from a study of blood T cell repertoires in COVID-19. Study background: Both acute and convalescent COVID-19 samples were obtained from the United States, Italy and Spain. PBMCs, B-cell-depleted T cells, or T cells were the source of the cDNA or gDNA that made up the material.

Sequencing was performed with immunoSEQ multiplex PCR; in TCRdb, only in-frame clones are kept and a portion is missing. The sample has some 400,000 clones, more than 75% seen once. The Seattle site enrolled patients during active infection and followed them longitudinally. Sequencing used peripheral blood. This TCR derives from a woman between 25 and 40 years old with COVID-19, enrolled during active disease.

DNA for the CDR3: TGTGCCAGCAGTCAGGGACAGGGCATTCCCGAGCAGTACTTC. It codes for CASSQGQGIPEQYF. The rearrangement links TRBV6-5 to TRBJ2-7; 9 nucleotides align to TRBD1. Germline V gene lookup returns CDR1 MNHEY and CDR2 SVGAGI. CDR3 size: 14 residues. The V and J ends lost 5 bases and 6 bases, in that order; junction bases with no gene match: 8.